A single sample is the source of the 15 T cell receptor beta chains below, sequenced in a study of T cell repertoires in cytomegalovirus infection. TCRdb passed the reads through MiXCR, listing each CDR3 protein once. Among 500,000 to 600,000 distinct CDR3 sequences listed, 16% were seen once. The specimen sequenced was CD8+ T cells from PBMCs. These receptors all come from a human donor in good health (CMV status not recorded). Some clones in this sample may be carry-over from other donors' samples.

The chain uses TRBV2 and TRBJ2-5; 9 bases map to TRBD1. Trimming removed 6 bases from V and 5 bases from J; junction bases left unmatched: 10. This CDR3 is built from 15 residues. CDR1 is SNHLY and CDR2 is FYNNEI in the germline V gene. The CDR3 sequence is CASSVDRGWGETQYF. The CDR3 coding sequence is TGTGCCAGCAGCGTGGACAGGGGATGGGGGGAGACCCAGTACTTC.

This clonotype has ten or more counts. The CDR3 sequence: CAISELGTGLGYEQYF. For the CDR3, the DNA is TGTGCCATCAGTGAGTTAGGGACAGGGCTCGGCTACGAGCAGTACTTC. The chain is built from TRBV10-3 and TRBJ2-7; 9 positions match TRBD1. Germline CDR1 and CDR2: ENHRY and SYGVKD. The V gene end was trimmed by 1 base and the J gene end by 3 bases; junction bases not matched to a gene: 7. The CDR3 totals 16 residues.

This clonotype was observed many times. The chain links TRBV7-9 to TRBJ2-2; possibly TRBD2 for D (5 bases). The CDR3 totals 15 residues. The germline CDR1 and CDR2 sequences are SEHNR and FQNEAQ (reference sequence). V lost 5 bases and J 4 bases, leaving 14 bases between the germline ends. CDR3: CASSPSPGSTGELFF. CDR3 bases: TGTGCCAGCAGCCCGTCGCCGGGGTCCACCGGGGAGCTGTTTTTT.

This clonotype was detected only a few times. The J gene is TRBJ2-7, the V gene TRBV20-1; D not certain. Germline CDR1 is DFQATT and CDR2 is SNEGSKA (reference sequence). Between the trimmed V and J ends, which lost 6 bases and 0 bases, there was a span of 12 bases. This CDR3 spans 13 amino acids. The CDR3 reads CSAPILSSYEQYF. Here the CDR3 DNA reads TGCAGTGCCCCGATCCTCAGCTCCTACGAGCAGTACTTC.

V usage is TRBV7-3 and J usage is TRBJ2-4; D is unresolved. CDR1 and CDR2 (germline): SGHTA, FQGTGA. CDR3 length: 12 amino acids. V lost 5 bases, J lost 6 bases, and 8 bases lay in between. The CDR3 DNA reads TGTGCCAGCAGCGCGGACCCAAACATTCAGTACTTC. This encodes CASSADPNIQYF.

This clonotype has a handful of counts. The rearrangement links TRBV28 to TRBJ2-5, with D perhaps TRBD2 (5 bases). The CDR3 extends over 11 amino acids. The V end lost 7 bases, the J end lost 2 bases, and 5 bases lay between the germline ends. Germline-derived CDR1 and CDR2 are MDHEN and SYDVKM. For the CDR3, the DNA is TGTGCCAGCACGGGACAAGAGACCCAGTACTTC. This translates into CASTGQETQYF.

This clonotype was detected many times. The chain has TRBV28 and TRBJ2-7; D is unclear. Germline CDR1 reads MDHEN; CDR2 reads SYDVKM. Between the trimmed V and J ends, which lost 2 bases and 5 bases, there was a span of 13 bases. The CDR3 is made up of 14 amino acids. CDR3 bases: TGTGCCAGCAGTTTACGAGATGCTCCGGACGAGCAGTACTTC. This translates into CASSLRDAPDEQYF.

This clonotype was seen a handful of times. The chain links TRBV11-2 to TRBJ1-1; 11 nucleotides match TRBD1. Unmatched junction bases numbered 6, after V lost 3 bases and J lost 3 bases. The germline V gene encodes CDR1 SGHAT and CDR2 FQNNGV. The CDR3 sequence is 16 residues long. The CDR3 sequence is CASSFWDRGEDTEAFF. The CDR3 coding sequence is TGTGCCAGCAGCTTTTGGGACAGGGGGGAGGACACTGAAGCTTTCTTT.

This clonotype was recorded once. The chain joins TRBV5-1 to TRBJ2-7; D remains ambiguous. Germline CDR1 reads SGHRS; CDR2 reads YFSETQ. The CDR3 totals 14 residues. Trimming left V 4 bases short and J 2 bases short, with 13 bases between. The CDR3 DNA follows: TGCGCCAGCAGCAATAAAGGCCTACCCTACGAGCAGTACTTC. This sequence encodes CASSNKGLPYEQYF.

Concerning this clonotype: A much larger clone lies one base from this, so it may be a read error. The chain couples TRBV28 to TRBJ2-2, with D hard to call. The ends were cut back, 7 bases at V and 1 base at J, with 4 bases in the middle. Germline assignment: CDR1 MDHEN and CDR2 SYDVKM. The CDR3 consists of 12 residues. In nucleotides, the CDR3 is TGTGCCAGCAAAAGGAACACCGGGGAGCTGTTTTTT. Encoded protein: CASKRNTGELFF.

This clonotype was counted many times. V and J are TRBV2 and TRBJ2-1; a possible D gene is TRBD2 (5 bases). Germline lookup yields CDR1 SNHLY and CDR2 FYNNEI. V lost 6 bases and J 14 bases, leaving 11 bases between the germline ends. The CDR3 is 10 residues long. CDR3 nucleotide sequence: TGTGCCAGCAGAGGGAGAGCCGAGTTCTTC. Translated, it gives CASRGRAEFF.

The chain recombines TRBV27 with TRBJ2-5; either TRBD1 or TRBD2 may fit D (5 bases each). V was cut by 4 bases and J by 9 bases, with 12 bases left in between. The CDR3 spans 12 residues. The germline CDR1 and CDR2 sequences are MNHEY and SMNVEV (reference sequence). CDR3 residues: CASSSGARAQYF. The CDR3 nucleotides are TGTGCCAGCAGTTCCGGGGCTAGGGCCCAGTACTTC.

This clonotype was detected many times. The chain employs TRBV7-6 and TRBJ1-2; D remains ambiguous. The CDR3 is 13 residues long. CDR1 and CDR2 from the germline V gene are SGHVS and FNYEAQ. Trimming removed 3 bases at V and 0 bases at J, with 5 bases between. CDR3 nucleotide sequence: TGTGCCAGCAGCTTCTCAGCTAACTATGGCTACACCTTC. Amino acid sequence: CASSFSANYGYTF.

This clonotype came up many times. The rearrangement links TRBV12-5 to TRBJ1-5; 10 nucleotides match TRBD1. In germline, CDR1 is LGHNT, CDR2 FRNRAP. The CDR3 has 14 residues. V lost 6 bases to trimming and J lost 6 bases; unmatched junction nucleotides: 5. The CDR3 DNA follows: TGTGCTAGTGGGAGAGGACAGGGGGGTCAGCCCCAGCATTTT. This translates into CASGRGQGGQPQHF.

This clonotype was observed a handful of times. The chain links TRBV20-1 to TRBJ2-4; the D gene is possibly TRBD2 (5 bases). Per germline, CDR1 DFQATT and CDR2 SNEGSKA (reference sequence). V lost 1 base and J 3 bases, leaving 10 bases between the germline ends. This CDR3 region has 14 residues. The CDR3 loop reads CSARAQRYKNIQYF. The CDR3 DNA is TGCAGTGCTAGAGCCCAGCGGTACAAAAACATTCAGTACTTC.